A selection of T cell receptor beta chains follows, all from one sample in a study of beta chain features in type 1 diabetes. Method: immunoSEQ multiplex PCR; TCRdb's copy keeps in-frame clones and lacks some. The sample gives some 290,000 clones, around 24% of which show up once; 0.012% is in the top ten. Input material: naive CD4+ T cells from blood. The source is a woman aged 25 to 39 with type 1 diabetes. Both conserved end residues are part of each CDR3. A D gene is named only where the DNA matches it firmly. Clone size is not always given. Where it is, it says once, few, many or a class for expanded clones.

D: -; size: -; V: TRBV19; J: TRBJ2-1; DNA: TGTGCCAGTAGTATCGAAGGGGGCTACAATGAGCAGTTCTTC; CDR3: CASSIEGGYNEQFF
D: TRBD1; size: few; V: TRBV5-4; J: TRBJ2-1; DNA: TGTGCCAGCAGCTCGCCGGGACAGGGCCTCCATGAGCAGTTCTTC; CDR3: CASSSPGQGLHEQFF
D: TRBD1; size: few; V: TRBV5-4; J: TRBJ2-1; DNA: TGTGCCAGCAGGGGTAGACAGGGACCTTCGAGGAATGAGCAGTTCTTC; CDR3: CASRGRQGPSRNEQFF
D: -; size: few; V: TRBV5-6; J: TRBJ1-2; DNA: TGTGCCAGCAGCTTGCTGCCAGGGGTAGCGGGTGGCTACACCTTC; CDR3: CASSLLPGVAGGYTF
D: TRBD2; size: few; V: TRBV11-1; J: TRBJ2-1; DNA: TGTGCCAGCAGCTCGCGTAGCGGGAGGGTCTCCTACAATGAGCAGTTCTTC; CDR3: CASSSRSGRVSYNEQFF
D: -; size: few; V: TRBV28; J: TRBJ2-4; DNA: TGTGCCAGCAGTTTGGACGGGGTAGCCAAAAACATTCAGTACTTC; CDR3: CASSLDGVAKNIQYF
D: TRBD1; size: few; V: TRBV28; J: TRBJ2-5; DNA: TGTGCCAGCAGCCCGGACAGGAATCAAGAGACCCAGTACTTC; CDR3: CASSPDRNQETQYF
D: TRBD2; size: -; V: TRBV29-1; J: TRBJ2-1; DNA: TGCAGCGTTGAAAGGGCTAGCGGGCCGTACAATGAGCAGTTCTTC; CDR3: CSVERASGPYNEQFF
D: -; size: -; V: TRBV18; J: TRBJ2-7; DNA: TGTGCCAGCTCACCTCGGACTGACAATTACGAGCAGTACTTC; CDR3: CASSPRTDNYEQYF
D: -; size: few; V: TRBV15; J: TRBJ1-1; DNA: TGTGCCACCAGCAGGGCTGGGGCGAACACTGAAGCTTTCTTT; CDR3: CATSRAGANTEAFF
D: -; size: -; V: TRBV2; J: TRBJ2-7; DNA: TGTGCCAGCAGTGAAGTCCCAGGGGTTCCCTACGAGCAGTACTTC; CDR3: CASSEVPGVPYEQYF
D: -; size: -; V: TRBV4-2; J: TRBJ2-3; DNA: TGTGCCAGCAGCCAAGATCGTTGGAGTACAGATACGCAGTATTTT; CDR3: CASSQDRWSTDTQYF
D: TRBD1; size: -; V: TRBV5-1; J: TRBJ2-7; DNA: TGCGCCAGCAGCTCGGGACAGGGTCACTCCTACGAGCAGTACTTC; CDR3: CASSSGQGHSYEQYF
D: TRBD1; size: -; V: TRBV27; J: TRBJ1-2; DNA: TGTGCCAGCACCCAGGACAGGGGGCGGCCTGGCTACACCTTC; CDR3: CASTQDRGRPGYTF
D: -; size: few; V: TRBV11-2; J: TRBJ2-1; DNA: TGTGCCAGCAGTCCTAGCGTCTATGAGCAGTTCTTC; CDR3: CASSPSVYEQFF
D: -; size: few; V: TRBV5-4; J: TRBJ2-3; DNA: TGTGCCAGCAGCTTGCCTACGACAGATACGCAGTATTTT; CDR3: CASSLPTTDTQYF
D: -; size: few; V: TRBV29-1; J: TRBJ1-4; DNA: TGCAGCGTTGAAGGTGGACAGTTTGAAAAACTGTTTTTT; CDR3: CSVEGGQFEKLFF
D: TRBD2; size: -; V: TRBV19; J: TRBJ2-5; DNA: TGTGCCAGTAGTATAAATCTAGCGGGAGGTCCGGATCAAGAGACCCAGTACTTC; CDR3: CASSINLAGGPDQETQYF
D: TRBD2; size: -; V: TRBV27; J: TRBJ2-3; DNA: TGTGCCAGCAGTTTAATGAGGTGGACTAGCGGCACGGATACGCAGTATTTT; CDR3: CASSLMRWTSGTDTQYF
D: TRBD2; size: few; V: TRBV5-1; J: TRBJ2-7; DNA: TGCGCCAGCAGCTACGGACTAGCGGGAGCTGACGAGCAGTACTTC; CDR3: CASSYGLAGADEQYF
D: -; size: -; V: TRBV30; J: TRBJ1-4; DNA: TGTGCCTGGAGTCCCACTTGGGGGGATGAAAAACTGTTTTTT; CDR3: CAWSPTWGDEKLFF
D: TRBD2; size: few; V: TRBV4-1; J: TRBJ2-2; DNA: TGCGCCAGCAGCCAGGATAGCGGGAGTGTCACCGGGGAGCTGTTTTTT; CDR3: CASSQDSGSVTGELFF
D: -; size: -; V: TRBV19; J: TRBJ1-2; DNA: TGTGCCAGTAGATCAGGAGGGACCTATGGCTACACCTTC; CDR3: CASRSGGTYGYTF
D: -; size: -; V: TRBV18; J: TRBJ2-1; DNA: TGTGCCAGCTCACCGATTCAGGGATATGAGCAGTTCTTC; CDR3: CASSPIQGYEQFF
D: -; size: -; V: TRBV7-3; J: TRBJ1-1; DNA: TGTGCCAGCAGCGGGCATAACACTGAAGCTTTCTTT; CDR3: CASSGHNTEAFF
D: TRBD1; size: -; V: TRBV11-3; J: TRBJ2-7; DNA: TGTGCCAGCAGCCCAAGACAGGGGAGGTTTGGCCAGCAGTACTTC; CDR3: CASSPRQGRFGQQYF
D: TRBD2; size: -; V: TRBV4-1; J: TRBJ2-5; DNA: TGCGCCAGCAGCAAAATGGGAGCGGGAGTTCAAGAGACCCAGTACTTC; CDR3: CASSKMGAGVQETQYF
D: TRBD1; size: -; V: TRBV30; J: TRBJ1-5; DNA: TGTGCCTGGAGTGGACAGGGGGACCAGCCCCAGCATTTT; CDR3: CAWSGQGDQPQHF
D: -; size: -; V: TRBV5-6; J: TRBJ1-5; DNA: TGTGCCAGCAGCTTGAGCCCAGGTCGAGGGAATCAGCCCCAGCATTTT; CDR3: CASSLSPGRGNQPQHF